The next 13 T cell receptor beta chains were all read from a single sample in a study of T-cell reconstitution after alpha-beta-depleted transplantation in children. Preparation of the TCRbeta library involved a method that used unique molecular identifiers. A single record per CDR3 protein comes from TCRdb applying MiXCR to the PCR reads. The sample includes 28,000 or so distinct CDR3 sequences, roughly a sixth of them seen just once. Material: PBMCs, mostly from graft donor cells, obtained 60 days after TCRalphabeta/CD19-depleted stem cell transplant. Every receptor here comes from a male patient between 2 and 10 years old who had a stem cell transplant for acute lymphoblastic leukemia, so the T cells may come from the graft donor.

This clonotype occurred many times. The chain is built from TRBV29-1 and TRBJ1-6; D gene ambiguous. The length of the CDR3 is 16 residues. Trimming took off 8 bases at V and 2 bases at J, with 19 bases between the two ends. In germline, CDR1 is SQVTM, CDR2 ANQGSEA. DNA for the CDR3: TGCAGCTATAAGACCGCAGGAGATACCTATAATTCACCCCTCCACTTT. This encodes CSYKTAGDTYNSPLHF.

This clonotype has at least ten counts. The chain joins TRBV12-3 or TRBV12-4 to TRBJ1-2, with D possibly matching TRBD1 (6 bases). The length of the CDR3 is 14 residues. Trimming left V 6 bases short and J 2 bases short, with 13 bases between. The DNA for the CDR3 is TGTGCCAGCAGGCCGATCGGACAGAACTATGGCTACACCTTC. Translated: CASRPIGQNYGYTF.

The rearrangement joins TRBV28 to TRBJ1-6; no definite D call. Per the germline V gene, CDR1 is MDHEN and CDR2 is SYDVKM. This CDR3 comprises 14 residues. V gave up 10 bases and J gave up 1 base, with 11 bases separating them. CDR3 coding DNA: TGTGCCATCAAAATGGGGTCCTATAATTCACCCCTCCACTTT. It specifies CAIKMGSYNSPLHF.

This clonotype was seen at least ten times. The CDR3, as DNA: TGCAGTGTTCCGGGACAGGGGAGTTACACCGGGGAGCTGTTTTTT. Translated: CSVPGQGSYTGELFF. The chain joins TRBV20-1 to TRBJ2-2; 10 nucleotides agree with TRBD1. This CDR3 comprises 15 residues. Trimming at V came to 7 bases and at J to 3 bases, leaving 8 bases not matched to a gene. Per germline, CDR1 DFQATT and CDR2 SNEGSKA (reference sequence).

This clonotype was counted many times. The chain uses TRBV12-3 or TRBV12-4 and TRBJ1-6; 11 bases are shared with TRBD1. CDR3 length: 16 residues. Trimming at V came to 5 bases and at J to 6 bases, leaving 6 bases not matched to a gene. CDR3 in amino acids: CASSKGQGVGNSPLHF. For the CDR3, the DNA is TGTGCCAGCAGTAAGGGACAGGGGGTAGGTAATTCACCCCTCCACTTT.

The chain joins TRBV20-1 to TRBJ2-3, with D unresolved. Trimming cost V 1 base and J 0 bases, with 11 bases left between them. The CDR3 length is 15 residues. Germline assignment: CDR1 DFQATT and CDR2 SNEGSKA (reference sequence). For the CDR3, the DNA is TGCAGTGCTAGAGTTCAAGCTGGAAGCACAGATACGCAGTATTTT. Protein sequence: CSARVQAGSTDTQYF.

CDR3 nucleotides: TGTGCCAGCAGTTACTCGATTTCCAGCACAGAGACCCAGTACTTC. Encoded protein: CASSYSISSTETQYF. V gene TRBV6-2 or TRBV6-3 combines with J gene TRBJ2-5; D is uncertain. The CDR3 extends over 15 amino acids. With 0 bases removed from V and 4 bases from J, the gap between germline ends came to 12 bases. CDR1 is MNHEY and CDR2 is SVGEGT in the germline V gene.

This clonotype was recorded many times. The CDR3 sequence: CASSSLTSRRRPFF. CDR3 nucleotides: TGTGCCAGCAGCTCCCTGACTAGCAGGCGTCGGCCTTTCTTC. The gene calls are TRBV7-9 and TRBJ2-1; 7 bases line up with TRBD2. Per germline, CDR1 SEHNR and CDR2 FQNEAQ (reference sequence). CDR3 size: 14 residues. The junction had 16 bases not matched to a gene; V was cut back by 4 bases and J by 16 bases.

This clonotype occurred many times. The CDR3 bases are TGTGCCAGCAGCCAAGATATAGCGGGAGCCGGTGAGCAGTACTTC. Translated, it gives CASSQDIAGAGEQYF. The V gene is TRBV4-2, the J gene TRBJ2-7; 9 bases match TRBD2. The CDR3 is made up of 15 amino acids. Germline V gene data show CDR1 as LGHNA and CDR2 as YNFKEQ. Germline trimming cut 0 bases from V and 7 bases from J; bases unmatched to any gene: 7.

This clonotype was picked up many times. The V call is TRBV20-1, the J call TRBJ2-5; D could derive from TRBD1 or TRBD2 (5 bases each). The CDR3 contains 14 residues. V gave up 0 bases and J gave up 1 base, with 9 bases separating them. Looked up from germline, CDR1 is DFQATT and CDR2 is SNEGSKA (reference sequence). The CDR3 spells CSARERGFQETQYF. CDR3 DNA sequence: TGCAGTGCTAGAGAGAGGGGATTCCAAGAGACCCAGTACTTC.

This clonotype was found many times. This chain uses TRBV2 with TRBJ2-1, with a tentative D call TRBD1 (6 bases). Germline CDR1 is SNHLY and CDR2 is FYNNEI. V was pared by 5 bases and J by 7 bases, with 21 bases between. The CDR3 consists of 16 residues. The CDR3 nucleotides read TGTGCCAGCAGTTCGTTAGCACAGGGTACGAGTAATGAGCAGTTCTTC. As protein: CASSSLAQGTSNEQFF.

This clonotype came up a few times. V and J are TRBV28 and TRBJ2-1; D is unclear. Germline-derived CDR1 and CDR2 are MDHEN and SYDVKM. This CDR3 is 16 amino acids long. With 2 bases removed from V and 10 bases from J, the gap between germline ends came to 21 bases. CDR3 coding DNA: TGTGCCAGCAGTTTAGGGCTAAATAGACCCAAATGGGAGCAGTTCTTC. Residues: CASSLGLNRPKWEQFF.

In this sample, this clonotype turned up many times. The chain joins TRBV6-5 to TRBJ2-3, with D perhaps TRBD1 (5 bases). CDR1 MNHEY and CDR2 SVGAGI come from the germline V gene. The CDR3 is made up of 15 amino acids. Trimming left V 4 bases short and J 2 bases short, with 13 bases between. DNA of the CDR3: TGTGCCAGCAGTTTCGACCTTGGGGCCACAGATACGCAGTATTTT. It encodes CASSFDLGATDTQYF.